This T cell receptor (beta chain) comes out of a study of cytomegalovirus exposure and HLA in healthy donors. Study at large: Genetic ancestry analysis placed 75% to 85% of the 410 or so donors that were genotyped in the Caucasian-associated cluster. Study-wide results and limits: Researchers left out some V segments, among them TRBV6-2 and TRBV6-3, as indistinguishable.

Between the trimmed V and J ends, which lost 0 bases and 5 bases, there was a span of 5 bases. CDR3 length: 13 amino acids. Germline V gene sequence: CDR1 SGHDT, CDR2 YYEEEE. In regard to this clone: The antigen is undetermined. Other DNA sequences in this sample translate to the same CDR3.

The PCR was carried out with 60 Vbeta primers and 13 Jbeta primers. Assay used: immunoSEQ multiplex PCR; TCRdb lists only in-frame clones, some missing. Counted here are 150,000 to 200,000 clones, 80% to 90% occurring once; the ten biggest clones make up 0.75% to 0.9%. The specimen was PBMCs. The J gene is TRBJ2-2, the V gene TRBV5-6; D remains ambiguous. The receptor comes from a woman younger than 30 in good health and CMV-seronegative. The DNA for the CDR3 is TGTGCCAGCAGCTTGGCAGGAACCGGGGAGCTGTTTTTT. It yields the protein CASSLAGTGELFF.